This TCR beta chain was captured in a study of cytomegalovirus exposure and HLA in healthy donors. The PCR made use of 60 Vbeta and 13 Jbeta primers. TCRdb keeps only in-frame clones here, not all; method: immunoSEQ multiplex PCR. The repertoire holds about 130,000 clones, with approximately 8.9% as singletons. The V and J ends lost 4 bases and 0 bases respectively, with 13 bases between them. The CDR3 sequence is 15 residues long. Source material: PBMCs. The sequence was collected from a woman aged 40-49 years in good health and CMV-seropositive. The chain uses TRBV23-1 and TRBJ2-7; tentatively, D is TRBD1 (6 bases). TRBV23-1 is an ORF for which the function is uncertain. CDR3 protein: CASSPTDRNSYEQYF. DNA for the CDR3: TGCGCCAGCAGTCCCACGGACAGAAACTCCTACGAGCAGTACTTC.